Below, 26 T cell receptor beta chains from the same sample are listed, as sequenced in a study of shared clonotypes between healthy human individuals. CD45RO negativity and positive selection for CCR7 defined naive CD8 cells, a population that excluded terminally differentiated effector memory CD45RA+ cells. Libraries were prepared by immunoSEQ multiplex PCR; TCRdb keeps only in-frame clonotypes and omits some of them. The repertoire holds roughly 590,000 clones, with nearly 97% as singletons. Sequencing was performed on naive CD8+ T cells sorted from blood. The receptors originated from a woman aged 25-40 years in good health.

This chain joins TRBV19 and TRBJ1-1, with D uncertain. This CDR3 has 13 residues. V lost 0 bases and J 5 bases, leaving 7 bases between the germline ends. Germline V lookup: CDR1 LNHDA, CDR2 SQIVND (reference sequence). The CDR3: CASSIDPLTEAFF. CDR3 sequence (DNA): TGTGCCAGTAGTATAGATCCGCTTACTGAAGCTTTCTTT.

The chain has TRBV28 and TRBJ2-3; TRBD2 matches 9 bases. The ends lost 5 bases at V and 5 bases at J; junction bases unmatched: 8. Per germline, CDR1 MDHEN and CDR2 SYDVKM. The CDR3 runs to 15 residues. The CDR3 loop is CASSPLAGLGDTQYF. The CDR3 nucleotides read TGTGCCAGCAGTCCCCTAGCGGGACTGGGAGATACGCAGTATTTT.

V and J are TRBV6-5 and TRBJ1-3; 8 bases line up with TRBD1. Per the germline V gene, CDR1 is MNHEY and CDR2 is SVGAGI. The CDR3 has 15 amino acids. With 5 bases clipped from V and 0 bases from J, the junction kept 3 bases outside the gene matches. CDR3 coding DNA: TGTGCCAGCAGTCCAACAGGGGGCTCTGGAAACACCATATATTTT. This gives the protein CASSPTGGSGNTIYF.

CDR3 loop: CSVRDRDYNEQFF. CDR3 nucleotide sequence: TGCAGCGTTCGGGACAGGGACTACAATGAGCAGTTCTTC. The chain has TRBV29-1 and TRBJ2-1; TRBD1 matches at 9 bases. The CDR3 is 13 residues long. With V trimmed by 5 bases and J by 3 bases, 2 bases remained unmatched. Germline V gives CDR1 SQVTM, CDR2 ANQGSEA.

The chain joins TRBV29-1 to TRBJ2-1, with D possibly called TRBD1 or TRBD2 (5 bases each). This CDR3 is built from 14 residues. Deletions cut 4 bases from V and 12 bases from J, with 22 bases between. Germline V lookup: CDR1 SQVTM, CDR2 ANQGSEA. In DNA, the CDR3 is TGCAGCGTTGTGGATCTCGGGCCGGGGCTTTGGCAGTTCTTC. Translation: CSVVDLGPGLWQFF.

The chain employs TRBV5-1 and TRBJ2-2, with 8 bases identical to TRBD1. CDR1 is SGHRS, CDR2 YFSETQ, per germline. V lost 0 bases and J lost 5; bases outside the gene matches: 9. The CDR3 is 17 residues long. The CDR3 nucleotides read TGCGCCAGCAGCTTGGCTCTGGAGACAGGGGAAACCGGGGAGCTGTTTTTT. It codes for CASSLALETGETGELFF.

The CDR3 nucleotides read TGTGCCAGCAGCTATCTGAACACTGAAGCTTTCTTT. This sequence encodes CASSYLNTEAFF. The V and J genes are TRBV5-4 and TRBJ1-1; D remains unclear. The CDR3 totals 12 residues. Trimming left V 3 bases short and J 0 bases short, with 3 bases between. Germline loops: CDR1 SGHNT, CDR2 YYREEE (reference sequence). Complete variable domain (other parts from reference TRBV5-4 and TRBJ1-1): ETGVTQSPTHLIKTRGQQVTLRCSSQSGHNTVSWYQQALGQGPQFIFQYYREEENGRGNFPPRFSGLQFPNYSSELNVNALELDDSALYLCASSYLNTEAFFGQGTRLTVV.

The rearrangement joins TRBV9 to TRBJ1-1, with D uncertain. CDR1 and CDR2 from the germline V gene are SGDLS and YYNGEE. This CDR3 is built from 13 residues. V was shortened by 3 bases and J by 2 bases, with 8 bases between the two germline ends. The CDR3: CASSAPANTEAFF. CDR3 DNA: TGTGCCAGCAGCGCTCCCGCCAACACTGAAGCTTTCTTT.

The V call is TRBV5-8, the J call TRBJ2-7, with no clear D. The CDR3 runs to 13 residues. With 5 bases removed from V and 0 bases from J, the gap between germline ends came to 9 bases. CDR1 is SGHTS, CDR2 YDEGEE, per germline. CDR3: CASRGTVSYEQYF. CDR3 DNA: TGTGCCAGCAGGGGTACAGTCTCCTACGAGCAGTACTTC. The variable domain in full, completed from reference TRBV5-8 and TRBJ2-7, reads EAGVTQSPTHLIKTRGQQATLRCSPISGHTSVYWYQQALGLGLQFLLWYDEGEERNRGNFPPRFSGRQFPNYSSELNVNALELEDSALYLCASRGTVSYEQYFGPGTRLTVT.

The V gene is TRBV21-1, the J gene TRBJ1-1; the table's D gene call, TRBD1, was not cross checked with the DNA. TRBV21-1 is given as a pseudogene. This CDR3 has 16 residues. In nucleotides, the CDR3 is TGTGCCAGCAGCAGGGACAGGGGTGAGATCCGGGCTGAAGCTTTCTTT. Protein product: CASSRDRGEIRAEAFF.

The rearrangement joins TRBV5-4 to TRBJ2-7; no definite D call. The CDR3 covers 15 residues. The V gene's germline CDR1 is SGHNT and CDR2 YYREEE (reference sequence). V lost 2 bases and J 5 bases, leaving 17 bases between the germline ends. The CDR3 spells CASSFFYPGTDEQYF. Here the CDR3 DNA reads TGTGCCAGCAGCTTTTTTTACCCGGGTACCGACGAGCAGTACTTC. The full variable domain, its missing parts supplied by reference TRBV5-4 and TRBJ2-7, is ETGVTQSPTHLIKTRGQQVTLRCSSQSGHNTVSWYQQALGQGPQFIFQYYREEENGRGNFPPRFSGLQFPNYSSELNVNALELDDSALYLCASSFFYPGTDEQYFGPGTRLTVT.

V usage is TRBV7-9 and J usage is TRBJ2-7; tentative D call: TRBD1 (6 bases). The CDR3 length is 12 residues. Trimming removed 5 bases from V and 6 bases from J, with 11 bases in between. Germline lookup yields CDR1 SEHNR and CDR2 FQNEAQ (reference sequence). The CDR3 spells CASSVTGIEQYF. The CDR3 nucleotides read TGTGCCAGCAGCGTAACAGGGATCGAGCAGTACTTC.

CDR3 protein: CASSLGLAGGGNEQFF. CDR3 coding DNA: TGTGCCAGCAGCTTGGGACTAGCGGGAGGGGGCAATGAGCAGTTCTTC. The chain recombines TRBV7-9 with TRBJ2-1, with TRBD2 identical over 16 bases. The CDR3 contains 16 residues. CDR1 is SEHNR, CDR2 FQNEAQ, per germline (reference sequence). The J segment lost 6 bases and the V segment lost 3 bases, leaving 2 bases of the junction unmatched.

The rearrangement links TRBV19 to TRBJ2-3; D is unresolved. This CDR3 is 15 amino acids long. Germline CDR1 and CDR2: LNHDA and SQIVND (reference sequence). Trimming removed 4 bases from V and 0 bases from J, with 11 bases in between. CDR3 coding DNA: TGTGCCAGTAGTACGGACCTGGAGAGCACAGATACGCAGTATTTT. It codes for CASSTDLESTDTQYF.

This chain links TRBV9 with TRBJ2-2; D is unclear. V was shortened by 0 bases and J by 7 bases, with 10 bases between the two germline ends. Germline V gene sequence: CDR1 SGDLS, CDR2 YYNGEE. This CDR3 is built from 14 residues. The CDR3 DNA sequence: TGTGCCAGCAGCGTAGAGTGGTCGGGCGGGGAGCTGTTTTTT. It encodes CASSVEWSGGELFF.

The DNA of the CDR3 is TGCGCCAGCAGCCAAGATCTCGGGACTAGCGCTACAGATACGCAGTATTTT. Amino acids: CASSQDLGTSATDTQYF. The J gene is TRBJ2-3, the V gene TRBV4-1, with TRBD2 matching over 10 bases. The junction had 6 bases not matched to a gene; V was cut back by 0 bases and J by 3 bases. The CDR3 is made up of 17 amino acids. Per the germline V gene, CDR1 is MGHRA and CDR2 is YSYEKL.

V gene TRBV11-1 combines with J gene TRBJ2-7; 7 bases line up with TRBD2. The CDR3 length is 14 residues. Germline loops: CDR1 SGHAT, CDR2 FQDESV (reference sequence). Trimming at V came to 4 bases and at J to 3 bases, leaving 6 bases not matched to a gene. CDR3 nucleotides: TGTGCCAGCAGCTCGTCCGGGACTATCTACGAGCAGTACTTC. Translating gives CASSSSGTIYEQYF.

The rearrangement joins TRBV4-2 to TRBJ2-2; the D gene is possibly TRBD1 (5 bases). The CDR3 has 18 residues. CDR1 is LGHNA, CDR2 YNFKEQ, per germline. V lost 0 bases and J 1 base, leaving 15 bases between the germline ends. The CDR3 coding sequence is TGTGCCAGCAGCCAAGACCCCAGGGCCTACGAGAACACCGGGGAGCTGTTTTTT. Residues: CASSQDPRAYENTGELFF.

This clone was found once. The chain uses TRBV29-1 and TRBJ2-2, with 13 bases identical to TRBD2. Germline CDR1 is SQVTM and CDR2 is ANQGSEA. The CDR3 spans 16 residues. V was pared by 1 base and J by 4 bases, with 3 bases of the junction left unmatched. CDR3 DNA: TGCAGCGTTGAAGGGACTAGCGGGAGTCTCACCGGGGAGCTGTTTTTT. Protein sequence: CSVEGTSGSLTGELFF.

V and J are TRBV19 and TRBJ1-1, with 7 bases fitting TRBD1. The germline V gene has CDR1 LNHDA and CDR2 SQIVND (reference sequence). This CDR3 has 19 amino acids. Trimming at V came to 5 bases and at J to 0 bases, leaving 18 bases not matched to a gene. CDR3 sequence (DNA): TGTGCCAGTAGTCCCGAGGACAGGCCAAGGGCGTCCTTGAACACTGAAGCTTTCTTT. As protein: CASSPEDRPRASLNTEAFF.

This clone appeared once. The CDR3, as DNA: TGTGCCAGCAGCCATGAGGGACTAGCTCTTTCCGGGGAGCTGTTTTTT. Amino acids: CASSHEGLALSGELFF. The chain is built from TRBV7-8 and TRBJ2-2, with 9 bases that match TRBD2. CDR1 is SGHVS, CDR2 FQNEAQ, per germline. This CDR3 has 16 residues. The J segment lost 6 bases and the V segment lost 5 bases, leaving 10 bases of the junction unmatched.

This chain connects TRBV19 to TRBJ2-3; no definite D call. CDR1 is LNHDA and CDR2 is SQIVND in the germline V gene (reference sequence). V lost 5 bases to trimming and J lost 1 base, with 10 bases between them. The CDR3 contains 14 residues. In DNA, the CDR3 is TGTGCCAGTAGTTGGGGTGGGGGCACAGATACGCAGTATTTT. Translated: CASSWGGGTDTQYF.

This CDR3 reads CASSGPGGAGTEAFF. DNA of the CDR3: TGTGCCAGCAGCGGCCCTGGGGGGGCCGGCACTGAAGCTTTCTTT. This chain connects TRBV11-1 to TRBJ1-1; maybe TRBD1 (6 bases). CDR1 SGHAT and CDR2 FQDESV come from the germline V gene (reference sequence). The CDR3 is 15 amino acids. The V gene lost 5 bases and the J gene lost 4 bases, with 17 bases spanning the gap.

The chain couples TRBV2 to TRBJ2-6, with 11 bases lining up with TRBD1. Germline values: CDR1 SNHLY, CDR2 FYNNEI. After removal of 5 bases from V and 2 bases from J, the junction contained 8 bases not matched to a gene. CDR3 size: 18 residues. The DNA for the CDR3 is TGTGCCAGCAGTAGCTTCGGGACAGGGGGTGCTGGGGCCAACGTCCTGACTTTC. Amino acid sequence: CASSSFGTGGAGANVLTF. Drawing the rest from reference TRBV2 and TRBJ2-6, the complete variable domain is EPEVTQTPSHQVTQMGQEVILRCVPISNHLYFYWYRQILGQKVEFLVSFYNNEISEKSEIFDDQFSVERPDGSNFTLKIRSTKLEDSAMYFCASSSFGTGGAGANVLTFGAGSRLTVL.

This chain links TRBV27 with TRBJ2-2; D not resolved. This CDR3 region has 14 residues. CDR1 MNHEY and CDR2 SMNVEV come from the germline V gene (reference sequence). Trimming pared 0 bases from V and 5 bases from J, leaving 7 bases between. The CDR3 DNA follows: TGTGCCAGCAGTTTATCGATCGGGACCGGGGAGCTGTTTTTT. Translation: CASSLSIGTGELFF.

This chain links TRBV28 with TRBJ1-1; no clear D. The CDR3 spans 16 residues. Germline values: CDR1 MDHEN, CDR2 SYDVKM. V gave up 7 bases and J gave up 4 bases, with 22 bases separating them. The CDR3 region is CASTLQRNDPSTEAFF. Written as DNA, the CDR3 is TGTGCCAGCACCCTCCAGAGAAACGACCCGAGCACTGAAGCTTTCTTT.